The 22 T cell receptor beta chains below were found in one sample sequenced in a study of T cell responses to AZD1222 COVID-19 vaccine. Repertoires were generated with immunoSEQ multiplex PCR, while TCRdb's copy carries only in-frame clones and drops some. This table has around 96,000 clones, around nine tenths appearing once. The specimen comprised peripheral blood, sampled 28 days after the second AZD1222 dose. All receptors derive from an adult who received the AZD1222 COVID-19 vaccine.

This clone has just one count. The chain has TRBV18 and TRBJ1-1; the D is unclear. V lost 1 base, J lost 1 base, and 7 bases lay in between. The CDR3 loop spans 14 amino acids. CDR1 and CDR2 (germline): KGHSH, LQKENI. For the CDR3, the DNA is TGTGCCAGCTCACCACTAAACGAGAACACTGAAGCTTTCTTT. It is translated as CASSPLNENTEAFF.

The chain joins TRBV7-3 to TRBJ1-5; D unclear. Between the trimmed V and J ends, which lost 5 bases and 2 bases, there was a span of 7 bases. The CDR3 loop spans 13 amino acids. Germline V gene data show CDR1 as SGHTA and CDR2 as FQGTGA. This chain's CDR3 is CASSPGGNQPQHF. Written as DNA, the CDR3 is TGTGCCAGCAGCCCTGGGGGCAATCAGCCCCAGCATTTT. Full variable domain (remainder filled in from reference TRBV7-3 and TRBJ1-5): GAGVSQTPSNKVTEKGKYVELRCDPISGHTALYWYRQSLGQGPEFLIYFQGTGAADDSGLPNDRFFAVRPEGSVSTLKIQRTERGDSAVYLCASSPGGNQPQHFGDGTRLSIL.

The rearrangement joins TRBV27 to TRBJ2-7, with TRBD1 matching over 10 bases. The CDR3 has 13 residues. Germline lookup yields CDR1 MNHEY and CDR2 SMNVEV (reference sequence). With 2 bases clipped from V and 7 bases from J, the junction kept 2 bases outside the gene matches. CDR3 in DNA: TGTGCCAGCAGTTTACAGGGACAGGGGGAGCAGTACTTC. It translates to CASSLQGQGEQYF.

This chain joins TRBV30 and TRBJ2-1; 13 nucleotides match TRBD2. V dropped 6 bases and J dropped 7; count of bases not matched to a gene: 12. CDR1 and CDR2 from the germline V gene are GTSNPN and SVGIG (reference sequence). The CDR3 has 16 amino acids. CDR3 DNA: TGTGCCTGTAACAGTGTCGGGACTAGCGGGAAAAATGAGCAGTTCTTC. Encoded protein: CACNSVGTSGKNEQFF. The variable domain in full, completed from reference TRBV30 and TRBJ2-1, reads SQTIHQWPATLVQPVGSPLSLECTVEGTSNPNLYWYRQAAGRGLQLLFYSVGIGQISSEVPQNLSASRPQDRQFILSSKKLLLSDSGFYLCACNSVGTSGKNEQFFGPGTRLTVL.

V is TRBV11-2 and J is TRBJ1-1, with unresolved D. The germline CDR1 and CDR2 sequences are SGHAT and FQNNGV. V lost 2 bases, J lost 6 bases, and 10 bases lay in between. The CDR3 spans 13 residues. The CDR3 nucleotides are TGTGCCAGCAGCTTACGGGCGTCTTCTGAAGCTTTCTTT. Protein: CASSLRASSEAFF.

The chain's CDR3 is CASRGPTVNTEAFF. In nucleotides, the CDR3 is TGTGCCAGCAGGGGTCCTACAGTGAACACTGAAGCTTTCTTT. The rearrangement links TRBV2 to TRBJ1-1; D is unresolved. The germline V and J ends were trimmed by 6 bases and 0 bases, with 11 bases remaining between them. The CDR3 loop spans 14 amino acids. Germline CDR1 is SNHLY and CDR2 is FYNNEI.

The genes are TRBV10-3 and TRBJ1-2; D possibly corresponds to TRBD1 (6 bases). CDR1 and CDR2 (germline): ENHRY, SYGVKD. The CDR3 runs 15 residues. Trimming took off 0 bases at V and 2 bases at J, with 10 bases between the two ends. The chain's CDR3 is CAISESTGNNYGYTF. The CDR3 DNA reads TGTGCCATCAGTGAGTCGACAGGTAACAACTATGGCTACACCTTC.

V is TRBV7-2 and J is TRBJ2-7, with D possibly TRBD1 on 5 matching bases. Trimming took 1 base from V and 1 from J, leaving 8 bases between them. This CDR3 comprises 14 residues. Germline V gene data show CDR1 as SGHTA and CDR2 as FQGNSA. Here the CDR3 reads CASSLGQPSYEQYF. Here the CDR3 DNA reads TGTGCCAGCAGCTTAGGACAGCCTTCCTACGAGCAGTACTTC.

This sequence joins TRBV4-2 and TRBJ2-3, with a weak D call TRBD1 (5 bases). The ends were cut back, 0 bases at V and 1 base at J, with 14 bases in the middle. Germline CDR1 and CDR2: LGHNA and YNFKEQ. This CDR3 has 17 amino acids. This CDR3 is CASSQDRWGVGTDTQYF. DNA for the CDR3: TGTGCCAGCAGCCAAGACAGGTGGGGCGTTGGCACAGATACGCAGTATTTT.

The chain joins TRBV5-1 to TRBJ2-7; D might be TRBD2 (6 bases). The CDR3 contains 14 residues. The V end was cut by 2 bases, the J end by 7 bases, with 16 bases between. Germline V gene sequence: CDR1 SGHRS, CDR2 YFSETQ. This CDR3 reads CASSFGGAGREQYF. The CDR3 DNA reads TGCGCCAGCAGCTTTGGCGGGGCGGGACGGGAGCAGTACTTC.

The J gene is TRBJ1-1, the V gene TRBV18; D gene unclear. Germline V lookup: CDR1 KGHSH, CDR2 LQKENI. The CDR3 is made up of 14 amino acids. Trimming took 8 bases from V and 3 from J, leaving 16 bases between them. CDR3 sequence (DNA): TGTGCCAGCACATACGGCGGTCTGGACACTGAAGCTTTCTTT. It translates to CASTYGGLDTEAFF. Drawing the rest from reference TRBV18 and TRBJ1-1, the complete variable domain is NAGVMQNPRHLVRRRGQEARLRCSPMKGHSHVYWYRQLPEEGLKFMVYLQKENIIDESGMPKERFSAEFPKEGPSILRIQQVVRGDSAAYFCASTYGGLDTEAFFGQGTRLTVV.

V is TRBV24-1 and J is TRBJ2-3; no reliable D call. The CDR3 length is 13 residues. The germline gives CDR1 KGHDR, CDR2 SFDVKD. V lost 3 bases to trimming and J lost 3 bases, with 6 bases between them. This CDR3 is CATSDKPTDTQYF. The CDR3 DNA follows: TGTGCCACCAGTGATAAACCGACAGATACGCAGTATTTT.

This chain connects TRBV7-3 to TRBJ2-3; D is undetermined. The V end was cut by 3 bases, the J end by 2 bases, with 6 bases between. The CDR3 loop spans 13 amino acids. The germline CDR1 and CDR2 sequences are SGHTA and FQGTGA. DNA for the CDR3: TGTGCCAGCAGCTTGAATCCCACAGATACGCAGTATTTT. Translating it yields CASSLNPTDTQYF.

This chain links TRBV5-5 with TRBJ1-4, with 8 bases identical to TRBD1. CDR3 size: 15 residues. Trimming cost V 2 bases and J 7 bases; bases outside gene matches: 7. CDR1 SGHKS and CDR2 YYEKEE come from the germline V gene (reference sequence). The CDR3 spells CASSLTQGESEKLFF. The CDR3 DNA is TGTGCCAGCAGCTTAACACAGGGGGAAAGTGAAAAACTGTTTTTT.

CDR3 in amino acids: CASSPYGQGNEQYF. The CDR3 DNA sequence: TGTGCCAGCAGCCCTTACGGACAGGGAAACGAGCAGTACTTC. This chain joins TRBV7-2 and TRBJ2-7, with 8 nucleotides matching TRBD1. Germline trimming cut 5 bases from V and 5 bases from J; bases unmatched to any gene: 8. The CDR3 runs 14 residues. Per germline, CDR1 SGHTA and CDR2 FQGNSA.

The chain recombines TRBV3-1 (or the pseudogene TRBV3-2) with TRBJ1-1; D not certain. V was shortened by 4 bases and J by 3 bases, with 15 bases between the two germline ends. The CDR3 loop spans 15 amino acids. Germline CDR1 and CDR2: LGHDT and YNNKEL (reference sequence). In DNA form, the CDR3 reads TGTGCCAGCAGCCGCTTCGGGCGGTTAGACACTGAAGCTTTCTTT. Protein product: CASSRFGRLDTEAFF.

CDR3 nucleotide sequence: TGTGCCAGCGAGCGGGGATACACTGAAGCTTTCTTT. This translates into CASERGYTEAFF. The chain carries TRBV2 and TRBJ1-1; no reliable D call. The V end was cut by 8 bases, the J end by 3 bases, with 10 bases between. The CDR3 has 12 amino acids. The germline gives CDR1 SNHLY, CDR2 FYNNEI.

The chain joins TRBV15 to TRBJ2-7; tentative D call: TRBD2 (5 bases). The CDR3 contains 17 residues. Between the trimmed V and J ends, which lost 1 base and 2 bases, there was a span of 18 bases. Germline V CDR1 and CDR2: LNHNV, YYDKDF (reference sequence). In nucleotides, the CDR3 is TGTGCCACCAGCAGAGTTAGCCTAAGCGGTTATGCCTACGAGCAGTACTTC. Translation gives CATSRVSLSGYAYEQYF.

This chain links TRBV28 with TRBJ1-1; D remains ambiguous. Germline CDR1 and CDR2: MDHEN and SYDVKM. Deletions cut 2 bases from V and 5 bases from J, with 15 bases between. This CDR3 contains 15 residues. CDR3 in DNA: TGTGCCAGCAGTTTAGTAGATCCCGGAGAGACTGAAGCTTTCTTT. This sequence encodes CASSLVDPGETEAFF. Full variable domain (missing parts from reference TRBV28 and TRBJ1-1): DVKVTQSSRYLVKRTGEKVFLECVQDMDHENMFWYRQDPGLGLRLIYFSYDVKMKEKGDIPEGYSVSREKKERFSLILESASTNQTSMYLCASSLVDPGETEAFFGQGTRLTVV.

The chain joins TRBV5-1 to TRBJ2-7; 9 bases fit TRBD2. J lost 0 bases, V lost 4 bases, and 8 bases had no gene match. This CDR3 is 16 amino acids long. Germline CDR1 reads SGHRS; CDR2 reads YFSETQ. In DNA, the CDR3 is TGCGCCAGCAGCCCCCAAGCGGGAGGCACCTCCTACGAGCAGTACTTC. It is translated as CASSPQAGGTSYEQYF.

This chain uses TRBV7-8 with TRBJ1-1; D gene ambiguous. V lost 0 bases, J lost 1 base, and 9 bases lay in between. CDR1 is SGHVS, CDR2 FQNEAQ, per germline. This CDR3 has 15 amino acids. DNA for the CDR3: TGTGCCAGCAGCTTAGCTCTGGGGAAGAACACTGAAGCTTTCTTT. Its translation: CASSLALGKNTEAFF.

The rearrangement links TRBV27 to TRBJ1-5, with D tentatively TRBD1 (5 bases). From germline, CDR1 is MNHEY and CDR2 SMNVEV (reference sequence). The CDR3 runs 15 residues. V was trimmed by 2 bases and J by 3 bases, leaving 11 bases between them. CDR3 nucleotide sequence: TGTGCCAGCAGTTTAGACAGACGTCTCAATCAGCCCCAGCATTTT. Protein product: CASSLDRRLNQPQHF.